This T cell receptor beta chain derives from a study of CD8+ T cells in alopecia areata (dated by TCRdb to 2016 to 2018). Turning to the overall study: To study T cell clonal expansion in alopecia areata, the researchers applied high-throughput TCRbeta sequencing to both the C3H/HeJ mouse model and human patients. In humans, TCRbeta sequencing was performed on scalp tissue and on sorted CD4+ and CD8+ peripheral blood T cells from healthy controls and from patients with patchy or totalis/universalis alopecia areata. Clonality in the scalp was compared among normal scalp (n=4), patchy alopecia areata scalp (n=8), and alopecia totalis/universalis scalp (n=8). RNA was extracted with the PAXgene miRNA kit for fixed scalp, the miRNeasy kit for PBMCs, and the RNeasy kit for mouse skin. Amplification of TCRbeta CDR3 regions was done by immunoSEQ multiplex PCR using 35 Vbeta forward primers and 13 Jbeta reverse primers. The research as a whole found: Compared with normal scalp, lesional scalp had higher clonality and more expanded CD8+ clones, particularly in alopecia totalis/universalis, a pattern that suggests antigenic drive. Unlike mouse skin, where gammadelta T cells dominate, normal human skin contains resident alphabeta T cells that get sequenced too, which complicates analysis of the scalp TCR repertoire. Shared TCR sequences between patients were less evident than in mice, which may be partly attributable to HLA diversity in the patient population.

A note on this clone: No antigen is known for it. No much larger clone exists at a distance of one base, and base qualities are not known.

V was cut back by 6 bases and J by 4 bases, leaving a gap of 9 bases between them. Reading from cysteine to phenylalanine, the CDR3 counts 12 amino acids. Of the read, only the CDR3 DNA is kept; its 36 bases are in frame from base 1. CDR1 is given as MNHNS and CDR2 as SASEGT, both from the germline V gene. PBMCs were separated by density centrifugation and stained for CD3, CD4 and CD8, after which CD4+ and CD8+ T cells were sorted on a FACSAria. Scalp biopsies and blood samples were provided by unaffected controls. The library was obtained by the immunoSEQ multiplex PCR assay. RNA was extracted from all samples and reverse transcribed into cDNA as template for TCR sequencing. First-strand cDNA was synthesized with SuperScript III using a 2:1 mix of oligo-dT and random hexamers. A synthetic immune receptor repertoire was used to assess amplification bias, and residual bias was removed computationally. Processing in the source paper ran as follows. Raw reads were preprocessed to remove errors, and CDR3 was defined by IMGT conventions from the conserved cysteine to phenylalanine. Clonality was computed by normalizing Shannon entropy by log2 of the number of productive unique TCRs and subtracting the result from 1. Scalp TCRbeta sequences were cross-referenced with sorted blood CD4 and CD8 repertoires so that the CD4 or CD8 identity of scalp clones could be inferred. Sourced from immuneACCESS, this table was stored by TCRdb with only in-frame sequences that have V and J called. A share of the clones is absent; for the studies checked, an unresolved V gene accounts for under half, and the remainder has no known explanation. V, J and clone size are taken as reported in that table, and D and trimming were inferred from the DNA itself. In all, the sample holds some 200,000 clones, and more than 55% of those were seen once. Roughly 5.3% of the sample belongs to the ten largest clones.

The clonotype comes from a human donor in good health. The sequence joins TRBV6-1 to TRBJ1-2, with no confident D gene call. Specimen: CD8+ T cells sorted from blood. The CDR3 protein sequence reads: CASRDGAYGYTF. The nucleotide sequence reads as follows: TGTGCCAGCAGGGACGGAGCCTATGGCTACACCTTC.